Listed here are 16 T cell receptor beta chains from one sample, sequenced in a study of TIL therapy for anti-PD-1-resistant metastatic lung cancer. Time point: pre-treatment sample, taken before nivolumab and TIL therapy. The tumor samples were excised metastases, mostly pleural nodules or supraclavicular lymph nodes. The immunoSEQ assay was v3. Sequencing used immunoSEQ multiplex PCR; TCRdb keeps in-frame clones, though not all of them. The sample carries roughly 28,000 clones, approximately 63% recorded once. The sample consisted of tumor tissue, taken at baseline. The receptors here all came from a woman between 25 and 85 years old with non-small cell lung cancer.

The rearrangement links TRBV5-1 to TRBJ2-6; D is uncertain. From germline, CDR1 is SGHRS and CDR2 YFSETQ. This CDR3 region has 13 residues. The V end was cut by 4 bases, the J end by 1 base, with 3 bases between. The CDR3 DNA reads as TGCGCCAGCAGCGAATCTGGGGCCAACGTCCTGACTTTC. The encoded protein is CASSESGANVLTF.

This clone appeared a few times. The V call is TRBV11-3, the J call TRBJ1-1; TRBD1 matches 7 bases. The CDR3 has 14 amino acids. Germline values: CDR1 SGHNT, CDR2 YENEEA. Losses at the gene ends were 3 bases for V and 1 base for J; bases not matched to a gene: 2. The CDR3 reads CASSLHRGNTEAFF. The DNA for the CDR3 is TGTGCCAGCAGCTTGCACAGGGGGAACACTGAAGCTTTCTTT. The variable domain in full, completed from reference TRBV11-3 and TRBJ1-1, reads EAGVVQSPRYKIIEKKQPVAFWCNPISGHNTLYWYLQNLGQGPELLIRYENEEAVDDSQLPKDRFSAERLKGVDSTLKIQPAELGDSAVYLCASSLHRGNTEAFFGQGTRLTVV.

This sequence joins TRBV19 and TRBJ2-3; D gene unclear. This CDR3 contains 11 residues. Trimming removed 2 bases from V and 5 bases from J, with 2 bases in between. In germline, CDR1 is LNHDA, CDR2 SQIVND (reference sequence). The CDR3 spells CASSIQDTQYF. CDR3 DNA sequence: TGTGCCAGTAGTATACAAGATACGCAGTATTTT.

The table lists this clone with a few counts. The chain uses TRBV6-8 and TRBJ2-7; no definite D call. This CDR3 contains 12 residues. Germline-derived CDR1 and CDR2 are MNHGY and SAAAGT. V lost 10 bases, J lost 4 bases, and 14 bases lay in between. The CDR3 is CATLDGRYEQYF. CDR3 bases: TGTGCCACCTTGGACGGGCGATACGAGCAGTACTTC.

The CDR3 DNA follows: TGTGCCAGCAGCCCGTACCAAATAGCGGGAGAAAAAGACGAGCAGTACTTC. Protein product: CASSPYQIAGEKDEQYF. The J gene is TRBJ2-7, the V gene TRBV7-8; 9 bases map to TRBD2. In germline, CDR1 is SGHVS, CDR2 FQNEAQ. The CDR3 covers 17 residues. V gave up 5 bases and J gave up 5 bases; unmatched junction bases: 16.

The chain employs TRBV29-1 and TRBJ1-2; 7 bases agree with TRBD1. After removal of 4 bases from V and 5 bases from J, the junction contained 7 bases not matched to a gene. The germline CDR1 and CDR2 sequences are SQVTM and ANQGSEA. CDR3 length: 13 residues. The CDR3 nucleotides are TGCAGCGTTGCCCGGGACAGCTCATATGGCTACACCTTC. Translated, it gives CSVARDSSYGYTF.

The rearrangement joins TRBV30 to TRBJ2-4; D perhaps matches TRBD2 (6 bases). Per germline, CDR1 GTSNPN and CDR2 SVGIG (reference sequence). The CDR3 totals 13 residues. With 2 bases removed from V and 7 bases from J, the gap between germline ends came to 12 bases. This chain's CDR3 is CAWSPGTLNIQYF. Written as DNA, the CDR3 is TGTGCCTGGAGTCCAGGGACTTTGAACATTCAGTACTTC.

Written as DNA, the CDR3 is TGTGCCAGCAGCTTGACTAGCGCGGGGTGGGATGAGCAGTTCTTC. It encodes CASSLTSAGWDEQFF. The V and J genes are TRBV11-3 and TRBJ2-1; TRBD2 agrees at 8 bases. In germline, CDR1 is SGHNT, CDR2 YENEEA. Germline trimming cut 3 bases from V and 8 bases from J; bases unmatched to any gene: 9. The CDR3 runs 15 residues.

This sequence joins TRBV11-2 and TRBJ2-7, with 11 bases aligning to TRBD1. The trim removed 6 bases at V and 5 bases at J, leaving 3 bases unmatched. The length of the CDR3 is 13 residues. CDR1 is SGHAT, CDR2 FQNNGV, per germline. In nucleotides, the CDR3 is TGTGCCAGCAGGAGGACAGGGGGCAACGAGCAGTACTTC. Its protein is CASRRTGGNEQYF. Drawing the rest from reference TRBV11-2 and TRBJ2-7, the complete variable domain is EAGVAQSPRYKIIEKRQSVAFWCNPISGHATLYWYQQILGQGPKLLIQFQNNGVVDDSQLPKDRFSAERLKGVDSTLKIQPAKLEDSAVYLCASRRTGGNEQYFGPGTRLTVT.

This clone was counted once. The chain links TRBV6-6 to TRBJ2-5; 12 nucleotides match TRBD2. V was pared by 10 bases and J by 4 bases, with 7 bases of the junction left unmatched. Germline lookup yields CDR1 MNHNY and CDR2 SVGAGI (reference sequence). This CDR3 spans 14 amino acids. In DNA, the CDR3 is TGTGCCATCAGACTAGCGGGAGATGGAGAGACCCAGTACTTC. Translation: CAIRLAGDGETQYF.

This clone was found a few times. The gene calls are TRBV19 and TRBJ1-1, with D maybe TRBD1 (5 bases). Between the trimmed V and J ends, which lost 7 bases and 0 bases, there was a span of 15 bases. This CDR3 comprises 15 residues. The germline V gene has CDR1 LNHDA and CDR2 SQIVND (reference sequence). The DNA of the CDR3 is TGTGCCAGTAAATGGGGGTGGAGCATGAACACTGAAGCTTTCTTT. It yields the protein CASKWGWSMNTEAFF.

The J gene is TRBJ2-5, the V gene TRBV19; possibly TRBD1 for D (6 bases). Germline CDR1 and CDR2: LNHDA and SQIVND (reference sequence). The CDR3 sequence is 13 residues long. Trimming removed 7 bases at V and 1 base at J, with 10 bases between. The CDR3 loop is CASNLGGQETQYF. The CDR3 coding sequence is TGTGCCAGTAACCTAGGGGGCCAAGAGACCCAGTACTTC.

The rearrangement links TRBV5-1 to TRBJ2-7, with a possible D match to TRBD1 (5 bases). This CDR3 is built from 16 residues. CDR1 is SGHRS, CDR2 YFSETQ, per germline. V dropped 0 bases and J dropped 0 bases, with 13 bases sitting between them. DNA for the CDR3: TGCGCCAGCAGCTTGGCTGTGACAGCAAGCTCCTACGAGCAGTACTTC. It specifies CASSLAVTASSYEQYF.

The chain joins TRBV5-1 to TRBJ1-2; D is perhaps TRBD1 (6 bases). The V gene's germline CDR1 is SGHRS and CDR2 YFSETQ. This CDR3 is built from 13 residues. V lost 7 bases to trimming and J lost 2 bases, with 12 bases between them. CDR3 coding DNA: TGCGCCAGCTCCTGGGACACCAACTATGGCTACACCTTC. This codes for CASSWDTNYGYTF. The full variable domain, rest sourced from reference TRBV5-1 and TRBJ1-2, is KAGVTQTPRYLIKTRGQQVTLSCSPISGHRSVSWYQQTPGQGLQFLFEYFSETQRNKGNFPGRFSGRQFSNSRSEMNVSTLELGDSALYLCASSWDTNYGYTFGSGTRLTVV.

This clone was detected only a few times. This chain joins TRBV6-6 and TRBJ1-5; D gene uncertain. Between the trimmed V and J ends, which lost 6 bases and 2 bases, there was a span of 14 bases. Germline-derived CDR1 and CDR2 are MNHNY and SVGAGI (reference sequence). The CDR3 runs to 15 residues. CDR3 DNA sequence: TGTGCCAGCAGCTTTACTGGAGAAGGCAATCAGCCCCAGCATTTT. Protein product: CASSFTGEGNQPQHF.

J is TRBJ2-3 and V is TRBV4-2; perhaps D is TRBD1 or TRBD2 (6 bases each). The germline V gene has CDR1 LGHNA and CDR2 YNFKEQ. With 2 bases removed from V and 2 bases from J, the gap between germline ends came to 17 bases. This CDR3 has 17 amino acids. CDR3 in amino acids: CASSQRGGSYSTDTQYF. CDR3 bases: TGTGCCAGCAGCCAAAGAGGGGGGTCGTACTCCACAGATACGCAGTATTTT.